This T cell receptor beta chain comes out of a study of CD8 T cells in Susac syndrome. The memory subsets for TEMRA sorting were identified by staining for CD27 and CD45RA. The CDR3 sequence is 13 residues long. CDR1 LGHNA and CDR2 YNFKEQ come from the germline V gene. Trimming removed 0 bases from V and 5 bases from J, with 4 bases in between. Random-hexamer reverse transcription was applied to roughly 0.5 to 1 ug RNA. TCRdb re-derived calls from the immunoSEQ multiplex PCR reads in MiXCR, one entry per CDR3 protein. The sample lists about 2,300 distinct CDR3 sequences; just over 70% were seen once. The origin of this receptor is a human donor with Susac syndrome. Sample: CD8+ TEMRA cells from PBMCs. Subset in this sample: FACS-sorted terminally differentiated effector memory CD8+ T cells re-expressing CD45RA (CD8+ TEMRA). The V call is TRBV4-2, the J call TRBJ2-2; D call uncertain. The CDR3 nucleotides read TGTGCCAGCAGCCAAGAAAGGACCGGGGAGCTGTTTTTT. Translated, it gives CASSQERTGELFF.